The T cell receptor beta chain described here comes from a study of human T cells and chemical hapten exposure (dated by TCRdb to the early 2020s). Looking at the study overall: For sensitization, 2% DPC in acetone was applied to a 2 cm by 2 cm area of upper inner arm skin. This study followed changes in the peripheral blood TCR repertoire in vivo during primary and secondary sensitization of alopecia patients to the hapten diphenylcyclopropenone (DPC). Blood samples were taken from patients before sensitization (week 0) and then at 2, 6 and about 24 weeks after DPC sensitization. Patch testing was performed on the upper back with Finn chambers containing 0.01% DPC, and the patch tests were scored after 6 days according to International Contact Dermatitis Research Group standards. About 30 alopecia patients provided blood for TCR sequencing at one to four time points (pre-sensitization, 2, 6 and 24 weeks). The mostly female patient cohort included alopecia areata with under or over 50% scalp involvement, alopecia totalis and alopecia universalis. Libraries were pooled for sequencing, and per-sample TCR yields varied mainly because of small differences in library volumes within the pool. Throughout the approximately 22-week study period, patients were also given weekly therapeutic DPC doses on the scalp.

The CDR3 starts with the cysteine, ends with the phenylalanine, and has 13 residues. Only the CDR3 DNA stays, 39 bases, in frame from base 1. A distance of 11 bases separates the germline ends of V and J, which lose 5 bases and 4 bases respectively. The germline V gene sets CDR1 to SNHLY and CDR2 to FYNNEI. This clonotype was counted only a few times. Its antigen remains undetermined. Base-call qualities are not available, and no considerably larger clone is one nucleotide away. Overall results and qualifications from the work: Expanded TCRs formed significantly more large CDR3 similarity clusters than pre-sensitization or healthy control sets, consistent with antigen-driven responses. The number of TCRs above 1 in 1000 frequency did not change with DPC sensitization; there was no evidence of global repertoire structure alterations. The number of PT1 expanded TCRs positively correlated with patch test score, significant at thresholds 8, 16 and 32 but not 4. Because every patient had alopecia, a presumed autoimmune disease, the patients' immune response might differ from that of healthy individuals. After repeated subsampling, the strength of the expansion versus patch-test correlation and the threshold at which it became significant changed.

The time point label, as the study defines it: pre-sensitization, week 0. The intended sense of this specimen's treatment or condition label: therapeutic diphenylcyclopropenone sensitization with weekly scalp DPC. Blood at each patch-test visit was drawn before the patch test was applied. Patients were eligible if aged 18 to 70, diagnosed with alopecia and judged suitable for DPC therapy, and pregnant patients were excluded. Total RNA was extracted from unfractionated whole blood that had been collected in Tempus Blood RNA tubes. The library was obtained by RACE. Sequenced on a NextSeq 500. During library preparation, unique molecular identifiers were attached to individual cDNA molecules so that TCRs could be counted in a quantitative, reproducible way. Each blood RNA sample was used to sequence both TCR alpha and TCR beta chains. The original pipeline was this. A median of approximately 100,000 TCRs per sample was observed, with a range of roughly 20,000 to 750,000. The Decombinator software suite was used to annotate V, J and CDR3 in the TCR reads. Every sample was subsampled to the same number of TCRs (28,000) for the PS versus PT1 abundance plots. TCRs were defined as expanded if absent before sensitization and observed at least eight times at the 2-week time point. TCRdb reprocessing: public reads trimmed at Q25 with fastp, clones called with MiXCR, in-frame beta chains kept. Rows merge per CDR3 protein into single entries with the most common DNA and genes. The V and J calls come from TCRdb's annotation, not from the publication. The sample table lists about 380,000 distinct CDR3 sequences, 5.1% of them with a count of one. 2.5% to 3% of the sample goes to the ten largest clones.

The TCR originated in a woman aged 45-59 years with alopecia areata. Some clones in this sample may be carry-over from other donors' samples. The sequence joins TRBV2 to TRBJ1-2; TRBD1 is possibly the D segment (5 matching bases). Sequences were derived from whole blood, sampled in connection with sensitization to the hapten diphenylcyclopropenone (DPC). The DNA is as follows: TGTGCCAGCAGTCCCAGGGAGGGCTATGGCTACACCTTC. The encoded protein is CASSPREGYGYTF.